Given below is one T cell receptor (beta chain) in context. Its target is not known. TRB rearrangements spanning V, D and J were amplified using mixed TRB-A/B primers. TCRdb reprocessed the multiplex PCR reads with MiXCR, giving one entry per CDR3 protein. The table has approximately 11,000 distinct CDR3 sequences, 25% to 30% seen once; the top ten hold around 2%. This entry comes from a study of T cell repertoires in aging, cancer and after chemotherapy. TCR beta rearrangements were amplified from peripheral blood genomic DNA. Findings and limits, study-wide: These repertoire data do not allow conclusions about immunological memory after chemotherapy. Median generation probability rose over the chemotherapy interval in each cancer cohort, suggesting rebound thymic output. Compared with age-matched healthy donors, untreated hematological or solid cancer patients showed higher blood TCR clonality.

Germline V lookup: CDR1 LNHDA, CDR2 SQIVND (reference sequence). The CDR3 is 16 amino acids. Trimming removed 3 bases at V and 1 base at J, with 15 bases between. The material sequenced was blood. The chain couples TRBV19 to TRBJ1-2; no clear D. The source is a human donor in good health. This CDR3 is CASSILPDQLNYGYTF. DNA of the CDR3: TGTGCCAGTAGTATTCTCCCGGATCAACTTAACTATGGCTACACCTTC.